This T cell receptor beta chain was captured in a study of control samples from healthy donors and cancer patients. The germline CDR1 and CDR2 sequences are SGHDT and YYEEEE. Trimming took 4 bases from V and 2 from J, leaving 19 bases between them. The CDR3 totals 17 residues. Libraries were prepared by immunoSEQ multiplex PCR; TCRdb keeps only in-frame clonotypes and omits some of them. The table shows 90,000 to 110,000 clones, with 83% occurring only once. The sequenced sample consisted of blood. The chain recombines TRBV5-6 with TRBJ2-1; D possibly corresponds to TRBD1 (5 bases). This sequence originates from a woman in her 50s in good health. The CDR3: CASSPNGWAGTYNEQFF. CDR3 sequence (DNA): TGTGCCAGCAGCCCAAACGGCTGGGCAGGGACCTACAATGAGCAGTTCTTC.